This record concerns one T cell receptor (beta chain) sequence. As yet, its antigen is unknown. This entry is derived from a study of shared clonotypes between healthy human individuals. Findings and limits, study-wide: Clonotypes which were not shared had lower generation probabilities than clonotypes that all four donors shared.

The CDR3 spans 14 residues. Germline lookup yields CDR1 SQVTM and CDR2 ANQGSEA. Trimming removed 7 bases from V and 4 bases from J; junction bases left unmatched: 5. Sequencing was at deep level. Repertoires were generated with immunoSEQ multiplex PCR, while TCRdb's copy carries only in-frame clones and drops some. The repertoire has more than 2 million clones, approximately 95% of them found once; the top ten carry roughly 0.13%. This chain joins TRBV29-1 and TRBJ2-1; 12 bases map to TRBD2. Sequencing was performed on naive CD4+ T cells sorted from blood. Subset reported: CD45RA+ positively selected. This clonotype was sampled from a man aged 18-30 years in good health. CDR3 sequence reads: CSASSGRDYNEQFF. In DNA, the CDR3 is TGCAGCGCCTCTAGCGGGAGGGATTACAATGAGCAGTTCTTC.